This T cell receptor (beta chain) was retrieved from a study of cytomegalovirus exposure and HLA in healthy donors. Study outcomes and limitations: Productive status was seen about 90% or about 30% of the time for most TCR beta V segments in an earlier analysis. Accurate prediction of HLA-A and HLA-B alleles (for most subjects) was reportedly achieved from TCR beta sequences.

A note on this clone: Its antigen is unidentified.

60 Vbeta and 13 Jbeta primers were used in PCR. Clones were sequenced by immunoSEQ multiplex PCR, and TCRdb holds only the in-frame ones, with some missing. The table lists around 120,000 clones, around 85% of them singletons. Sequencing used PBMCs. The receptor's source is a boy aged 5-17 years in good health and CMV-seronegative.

This CDR3 reads CASSPDSGRKFF. The CDR3 DNA reads as TGTGCCAGCTCCCCCGATTCAGGGCGCAAGTTCTTC. The rearrangement links TRBV6-6 to TRBJ2-1; TRBD1 might be the D (5 bases). This CDR3 contains 12 residues. Trimming took 8 bases from V and 14 from J, leaving 19 bases between them. Germline loops: CDR1 MNHNY, CDR2 SVGAGI (reference sequence).